A single T cell receptor beta chain is shown here with its context. Only a few counts were recorded for this clone. Its antigen is still unknown. Base qualities are not at hand, and no much larger clone is one base apart. Looking up the germline V gene (reference sequence) yields CDR1 LNHNV and CDR2 YYDKDF. The CDR3 covers 16 residues, taking in both the cysteine and the phenylalanine. The only DNA kept is the CDR3, 48 bases in frame from the first base. Relative to germline, V is missing 0 bases and J is missing 7 bases, with 7 bases of the junction outside any gene match. Library construction relied on the immunoSEQ multiplex PCR assay. A mixture of 60 forward primers for TCR Vbeta segments and 13 reverse primers for TCR Jbeta segments was used in the multiplex PCR. Amplification of the CDR3 region of rearranged TCR beta genes was performed with a multiplex PCR assay on genomic DNA. Amplified TCR beta libraries were sequenced as 87-base-pair reads on the Illumina HiSeq System. The original pipeline was this. A later analysis tallied 75 million to 95 million unique TCR beta chains across the approximately 670 repertoires, and about 12 million of those chains were shared by two or more donors. To remove PCR and sequencing errors, raw reads were error-corrected and collapsed into unique sequences using a nearest-neighbor algorithm that merged closely related sequences. V, D and J gene segments were assigned by aligning CDR3 sequences to IMGT reference sequences. For a sequence to be retained, a match of at least six nucleotides was required to both a V gene segment and a J gene segment. Rearrangements were called productive when the CDR3 lacked stop codons and stayed in frame with V and J; all others were non-productive. CDR3 was defined by IMGT convention, running from the second conserved V-encoded cysteine to the conserved J-encoded phenylalanine. The earlier analysis of roughly 590 of the donors excluded any sequence lacking an unambiguous match to a single V gene segment. An earlier analysis of fewer than 650 of the donors classified V segments as functional when productive rearrangements were above 56.7% and as segregating when the standard deviation between donors was above 5%. A statistical classification framework was built for diagnosing cytomegalovirus status from the catalog of TCR beta chain sequences. In a later analysis, TCR nucleotide sequences were compared against IMGT/GENE-DB human TR gene sequences so that V and J genes could be assigned. Using the TCRdist pipeline, a later analysis assigned CDR3 sequences along with most-parsimonious VDJ recombination scenarios. In a later analysis, each TCR beta chain was defined by its CDR3 amino acid sequence together with its V-gene family, and reads lacking a unique V-gene family were excluded. A later analysis removed roughly 590 highly shared, low-generation-probability nucleotide sequences to deal with suspected cross-contamination and a sequencing artifact. For each public chain, a later analysis derived a clonal expansion index from normalized ranks of inferred template counts within each repertoire. A later analysis computed generation probabilities with a VDJ recombination model fitted to out-of-frame rearrangements, and checked the results against IGoR. In a later analysis, TCR-TCR, TCR-HLA and TCR-CMV co-occurrence was scored with hypergeometric tests, and a repertoire-size bias correction was applied to TCR pairs. A later analysis estimated false discovery rates by permuting HLA or CMV assignments 20 times. A later analysis grouped co-occurring TCRs with DBSCAN, adding TCRdist sequence similarity when clustering within HLA-allele-positive subsets. Repertoires with fewer than 30,000 or more than 120,000 public chains were left out of co-occurrence clustering, as were about five repertoires with anomalous nucleotide sharing. TCRdb mirrors the immuneACCESS table, restricted to in-frame sequences. Some clones are absent from its copies; in checked studies, under half trace to an unresolved V gene, and the reason for the others is unknown. That table is the source of V, J and clone size, and D and trimming were worked out from the DNA. Here the sample has about 130,000 clones; 80% to 90% occur a single time. Of the sample, around 6.4% falls within the top ten clones.

The cohort comprised approximately 700 healthy bone marrow donors. All cohort members were sampled while nominally healthy, although unrecorded immune exposures were likely present. The donor tested CMV seropositive, placing the donor among the roughly 300 seropositive members of the cohort. A peripheral blood sample was provided by each donor, and peripheral blood mononuclear cells were used for TCR beta sequencing. The Qiagen DNeasy Blood Extraction Kit was used to extract genomic DNA from the blood cell samples. The data were taken from a study of cytomegalovirus exposure and HLA in healthy donors (dated by TCRdb to 2017 to 2019). As for the study more broadly: In an earlier analysis of under 600 of the donors, 250 to 350 Gb of sequence data and 90 million to 130 million unique TCR beta sequences from 150 million to 200 million T cells were reported. An early release covering 550 to 650 HLA-typed donors comprised around 300 gigabases of sequencing data and around 80 million unique TCR sequences. Of the roughly 400 genotyped donors, 75% to 85% were placed in the genetic ancestry cluster associated with self-reported Caucasian donors. The aim of the study was to test whether cataloging public T cell receptors could identify signatures of past pathogen exposure. The T cell repertoires of under 750 subjects were profiled by immunosequencing and related to cytomegalovirus serostatus. In addition to the first cohort of around 670 subjects, a separate validation cohort of approximately 130 different subjects was used. The study combined high-throughput TCR immunosequencing, statistical association of individual TCRs with disease status, and machine learning to predict cytomegalovirus infection status. To study patterns of TCR occurrence, a later analysis re-analyzed previously published TCR beta repertoires from 500 to 850 donors and added high-resolution HLA genotyping. In the later analysis, no new phenotypic data were used to find candidate immune exposures; instead, reliance was placed on TCR beta sequences and their occurrence across donors. An earlier analysis of around 540 of the donors applied high-throughput TCR beta sequencing to assess whether each TCR beta V gene segment acted as functional or pseudogenic. Donor age, sex, ethnicity and CMV serostatus were collected together with the repertoire data. A later genetic analysis took genome-wide SNP genotypes for about three fifths of the 666 donors and used that subset as a discovery cohort. All discovery cohort repertoires had been generated on a single sequencing platform. Class I and class II HLA loci were covered by the typing at four-digit resolution. The number of typed donors differed by locus: 629-630 for A, B, C, DRB1 and DQB1; 500 to 550 for DQA1; some 610 for DPA1; and around 450 for DPB1. Four or five DR-DQ haplotypes were handled as single units for association and clustering because linkage in the cohort was strong. Among 350 to 400 genotyped donors of the cohort, an average of around 240,000 unique TCR beta nucleotide sequences were sequenced per donor, around 20% of them non-productive.

The study at large found these results: Across donors, most TCR sequences were observed very rarely, whereas some public TCRs were present in many individuals. In a later analysis, most CMV-associated TCR beta chains were found to appear HLA-restricted, with HLA associations seemingly driven largely by CMV exposure. Broadly in line with IMGT annotations, most TCR beta V segments showed up in productive rearrangements about 87% or about 30% of the time in an earlier analysis of under 700 of the donors. An association between a missense DCLRE1C variant and V-gene and J-gene trimming of TCR beta chains was found in a later genetic analysis and replicated in an independent cohort. This cohort had only TCR beta chains sequenced, and the lack of alpha or paired-chain data limited which features could be detected. The 87-base-pair reads could not distinguish some IMGT-functional V segments, including TRBV6-2 and TRBV6-3, so those segments were excluded. In a later analysis, TCR association rates were found to vary across HLA loci, with the most associated TCRs seen for DRB1 alleles and the fewest for HLA-C alleles. A further reported finding was that TCR beta sequences accurately predicted the HLA-A and HLA-B alleles for most subjects in the first cohort. The study listed 150 to 200 TCR beta chains as associated with cytomegalovirus. The sequencing pipeline was judged likely to have produced a cluster of highly shared sequence variants as a technical artifact. About 17 rarely observed V segments, including chromosome 9 orphons, were excluded from the earlier analysis of about 500 of the donors because counts were too low. It was suggested by the authors that the approach could potentially be generalized to other disease states and immunological phenotypes. A later analysis associated roughly 17,000 TCR beta sequences with specific HLA alleles at a false discovery rate of 0.05. For the cohort, immune exposure information was limited to CMV serostatus. According to a later analysis, parvovirus B19, influenza, CMV and Epstein-Barr virus appeared linked to several top co-occurrence clusters. Compared with equally common non-associated chains, HLA-associated TCR beta chains in a later analysis were more clonally expanded and had lower generation probabilities. Correlated functional status among segregating V segments might be attributable to linkage disequilibrium, but an unknown experimental factor could not be ruled out. A later genetic analysis reported fewer N-insertions in productive TCRs among donors in an Asian-associated ancestry cluster than the roughly 620-donor mean. Because some donors lacked HLA typing at each locus, the association tests relied only on the typed subset. The presence/absence analyses assumed that sequencing depth was roughly uniform across donors, and that assumption may not be true. A few of the identified cytomegalovirus-associated TCR beta chains were confirmed in vitro to be specific for cytomegalovirus antigens. The classifier was reported to diagnose cytomegalovirus status with high specificity and sensitivity in both the original and validation cohorts. Strong co-occurrence of HLA alleles, especially DR and DQ, made assigning TCR associations to individual alleles difficult.

Sequenced sample: PBMCs. The chain couples TRBV15 to TRBJ2-5; 11 bases in between match TRBD1. The sequence was collected from a woman aged 40 to 50 in good health and CMV-seropositive. The CDR3 here reads CATSREGTGGFGTQYF. The nucleotides read TGTGCCACCAGCAGAGAAGGGACAGGGGGGTTCGGGACCCAGTACTTC.